This T cell receptor beta chain was sequenced for a study of radiotherapy plus CTLA-4 blockade in lung cancer (dated by TCRdb to between 2018 and 2020). For the study in its entirety: Among the enrolled patients, 18% had an objective response, and about 29% reached disease control.

The study evaluated CTLA-4 blockade (ipilimumab) given together with focal radiation therapy in patients who had chemo-refractory metastatic non-small-cell lung cancer. A word on this clone: The target of this receptor is not known. No base quality information exists; no much larger clone differs at one position.

Broader findings and caveats from the paper: The strongest predictors of response, as reported, were early dynamic changes in blood T cell clones along with a rise in serum interferon-beta after radiation. TCR clones derived from tumors expanded in peripheral blood after treatment with radiotherapy and ipilimumab.

Trimming leaves V shorter by 7 bases and J shorter by 4 bases, with the junction holding 7 bases beyond the gene matches. The cysteine opens and the phenylalanine closes a CDR3 of 15 amino acids. Of the read, only the CDR3 DNA is kept; its 45 bases are in frame from base 1. CDR1 and CDR2, per the germline V gene, are MNHNS and SASEGT. Libraries were made using the immunoSEQ multiplex PCR assay. TCRdb re-hosts the immuneACCESS table, in-frame sequences only. Its copies lack some clones; in the studies checked, an unresolved V gene accounts for under half of them, and the cause for the rest is not known. Present in this sample are more than 95,000 clones, 65% to 75% of which were seen just once. Around 3% of the sample belongs to the ten largest clones.

This clonotype was obtained from a human donor with non-small cell lung cancer who had a partial response to radiotherapy plus ipilimumab. Some clones in this sample may be carry-over from other donors' samples. The rearranged chain carries TRBV6-1 and TRBJ2-7; 13 central nucleotides agree with TRBD2. Sequencing used peripheral blood, obtained from a patient treated with radiotherapy plus ipilimumab. The CDR3 in this case is CASIRGTSGMYEQYF. The bases are TGTGCCAGCATCCGCGGGACTAGCGGGATGTACGAGCAGTACTTC.